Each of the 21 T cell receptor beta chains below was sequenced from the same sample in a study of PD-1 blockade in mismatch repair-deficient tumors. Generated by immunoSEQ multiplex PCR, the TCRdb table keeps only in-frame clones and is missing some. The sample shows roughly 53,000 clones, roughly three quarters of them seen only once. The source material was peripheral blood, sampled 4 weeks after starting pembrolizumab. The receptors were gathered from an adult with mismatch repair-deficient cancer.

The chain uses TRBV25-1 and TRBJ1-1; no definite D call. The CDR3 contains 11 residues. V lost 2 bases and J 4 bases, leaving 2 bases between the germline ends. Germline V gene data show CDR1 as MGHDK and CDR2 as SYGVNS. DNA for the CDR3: TGTGCCAGCAGTGAAGGCACTGAAGCTTTCTTT. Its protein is CASSEGTEAFF.

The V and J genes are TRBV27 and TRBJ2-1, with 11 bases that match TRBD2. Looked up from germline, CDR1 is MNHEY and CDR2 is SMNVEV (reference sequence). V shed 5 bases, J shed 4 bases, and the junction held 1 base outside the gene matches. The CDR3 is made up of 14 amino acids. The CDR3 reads CASSPSGRYNEQFF. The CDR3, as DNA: TGTGCCAGCAGTCCTAGCGGGAGGTACAATGAGCAGTTCTTC.

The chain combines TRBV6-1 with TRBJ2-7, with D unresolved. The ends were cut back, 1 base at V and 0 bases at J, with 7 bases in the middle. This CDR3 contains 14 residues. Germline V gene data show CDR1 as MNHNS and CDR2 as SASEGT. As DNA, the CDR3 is TGTGCCAGCAGTGAAGTGAACGGCTCCTACGAGCAGTACTTC. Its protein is CASSEVNGSYEQYF.

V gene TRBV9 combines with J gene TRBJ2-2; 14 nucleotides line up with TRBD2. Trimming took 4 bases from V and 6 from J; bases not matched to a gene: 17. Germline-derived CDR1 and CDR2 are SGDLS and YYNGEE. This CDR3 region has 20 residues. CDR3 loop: CASSLSSGTSGRGRAGELFF. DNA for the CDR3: TGTGCCAGCAGCCTTTCTTCCGGGACTAGCGGGAGAGGGCGCGCCGGGGAGCTGTTTTTT.

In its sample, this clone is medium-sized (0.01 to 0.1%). The CDR3 nucleotides read TGTGCCAGCAGCTTGTACACAGACTACACAGATACGCAGTATTTT. Its translation is CASSLYTDYTDTQYF. The J gene is TRBJ2-3, the V gene TRBV7-8; TRBD2 might be the D (5 bases). Trimming pared 3 bases from V and 2 bases from J, leaving 12 bases between. CDR3 length: 15 amino acids. Germline-derived CDR1 and CDR2 are SGHVS and FQNEAQ.

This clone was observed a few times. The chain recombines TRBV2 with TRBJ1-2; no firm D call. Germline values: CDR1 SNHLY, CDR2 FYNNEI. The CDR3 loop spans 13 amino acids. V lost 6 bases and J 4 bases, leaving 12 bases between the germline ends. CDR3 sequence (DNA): TGTGCCAGCAGGGTCGAGGCTATCTATGGCTACACCTTC. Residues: CASRVEAIYGYTF.

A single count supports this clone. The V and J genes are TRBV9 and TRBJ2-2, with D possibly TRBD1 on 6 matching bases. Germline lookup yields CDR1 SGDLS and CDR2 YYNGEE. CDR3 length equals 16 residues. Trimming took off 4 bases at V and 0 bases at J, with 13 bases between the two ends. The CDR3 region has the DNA TGTGCCAGCAGCCTACTCACAGGGTCGAACACCGGGGAGCTGTTTTTT. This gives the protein CASSLLTGSNTGELFF. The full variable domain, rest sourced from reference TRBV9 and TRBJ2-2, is DSGVTQTPKHLITATGQRVTLRCSPRSGDLSVYWYQQSLDQGLQFLIQYYNGEERAKGNILERFSAQQFPDLHSELNLSSLELGDSALYFCASSLLTGSNTGELFFGEGSRLTVL.

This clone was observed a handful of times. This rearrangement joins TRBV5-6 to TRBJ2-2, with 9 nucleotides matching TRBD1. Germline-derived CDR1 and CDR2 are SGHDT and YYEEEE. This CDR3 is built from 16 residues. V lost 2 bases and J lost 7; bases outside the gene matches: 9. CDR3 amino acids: CASSFAQGAKYGELFF. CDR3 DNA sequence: TGTGCCAGCAGCTTCGCACAGGGGGCGAAATACGGGGAGCTGTTTTTT.

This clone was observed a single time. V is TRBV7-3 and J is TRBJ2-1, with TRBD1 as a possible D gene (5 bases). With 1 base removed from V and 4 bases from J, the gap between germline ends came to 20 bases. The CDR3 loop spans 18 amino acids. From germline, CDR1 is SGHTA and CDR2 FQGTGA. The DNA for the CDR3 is TGTGCCAGCAGCTTAAGGGGCAAAGCATATCGAATATACAATGAGCAGTTCTTC. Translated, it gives CASSLRGKAYRIYNEQFF.

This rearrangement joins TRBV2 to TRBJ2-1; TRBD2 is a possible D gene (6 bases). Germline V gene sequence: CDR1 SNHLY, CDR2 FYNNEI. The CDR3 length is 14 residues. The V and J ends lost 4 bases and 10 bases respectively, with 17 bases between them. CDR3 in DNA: TGTGCCAGCAGTGTGGGACTTCTCTCGGGCGAGCAGTTCTTC. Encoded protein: CASSVGLLSGEQFF.

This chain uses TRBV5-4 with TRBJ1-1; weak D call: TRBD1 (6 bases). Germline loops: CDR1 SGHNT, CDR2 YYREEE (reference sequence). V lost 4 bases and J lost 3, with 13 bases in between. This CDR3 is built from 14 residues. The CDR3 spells CASSIDRFYTEAFF. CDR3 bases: TGTGCCAGCAGCATTGACAGGTTTTACACTGAAGCTTTCTTT.

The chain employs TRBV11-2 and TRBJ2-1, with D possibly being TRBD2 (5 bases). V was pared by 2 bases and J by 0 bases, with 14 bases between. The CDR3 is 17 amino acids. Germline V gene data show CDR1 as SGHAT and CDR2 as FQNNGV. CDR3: CASSLRAVASSYNEQFF. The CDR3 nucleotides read TGTGCCAGCAGCTTAAGGGCTGTAGCGAGCTCCTACAATGAGCAGTTCTTC.

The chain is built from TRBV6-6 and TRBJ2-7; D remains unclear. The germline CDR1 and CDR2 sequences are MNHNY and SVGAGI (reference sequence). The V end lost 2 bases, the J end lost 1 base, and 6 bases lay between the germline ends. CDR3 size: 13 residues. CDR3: CASSYGASYEQYF. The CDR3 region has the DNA TGTGCCAGCAGTTACGGAGCTTCCTACGAGCAGTACTTC.

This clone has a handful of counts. CDR3 nucleotide sequence: TGCGCCAGCAGCTTGGCTTCTAGCGGGAATAAAGATACGCAGTATTTT. Translation: CASSLASSGNKDTQYF. This sequence joins TRBV5-1 and TRBJ2-3; 9 bases match TRBD2. V was pared by 0 bases and J by 5 bases, with 7 bases of the junction left unmatched. Germline V gene data show CDR1 as SGHRS and CDR2 as YFSETQ. CDR3 size: 16 residues.

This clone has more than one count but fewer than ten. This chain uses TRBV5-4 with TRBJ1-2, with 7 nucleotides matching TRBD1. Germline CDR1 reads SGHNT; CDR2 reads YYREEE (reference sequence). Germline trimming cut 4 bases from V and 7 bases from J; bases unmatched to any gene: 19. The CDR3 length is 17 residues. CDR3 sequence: CASSDRTGDPTPGGYTF. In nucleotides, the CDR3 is TGTGCCAGCAGCGATAGGACAGGTGACCCCACGCCGGGTGGCTACACCTTC.

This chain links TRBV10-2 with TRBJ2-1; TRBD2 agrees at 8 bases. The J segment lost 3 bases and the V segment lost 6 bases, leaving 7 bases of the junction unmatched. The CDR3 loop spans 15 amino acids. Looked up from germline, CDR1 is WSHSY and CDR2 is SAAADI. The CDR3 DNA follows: TGCGCCAGCAGAAATAGCGGGAACAGCTACAATGAGCAGTTCTTC. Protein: CASRNSGNSYNEQFF.

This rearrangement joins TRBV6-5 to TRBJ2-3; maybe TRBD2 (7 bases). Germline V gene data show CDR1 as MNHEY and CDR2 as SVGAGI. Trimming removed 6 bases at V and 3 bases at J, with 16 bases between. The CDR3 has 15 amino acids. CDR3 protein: CASSPGGGGTDTQYF. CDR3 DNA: TGTGCCAGCAGCCCCGGGGGCGGGGGTACAGATACGCAGTATTTT.

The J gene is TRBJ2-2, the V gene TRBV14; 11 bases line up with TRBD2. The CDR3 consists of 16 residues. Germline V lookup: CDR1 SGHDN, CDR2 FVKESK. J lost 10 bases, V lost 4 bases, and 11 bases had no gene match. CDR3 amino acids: CASSPLSSGRKMELFF. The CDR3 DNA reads TGTGCCAGCAGCCCTTTGTCTAGCGGGAGGAAGATGGAGCTGTTTTTT.

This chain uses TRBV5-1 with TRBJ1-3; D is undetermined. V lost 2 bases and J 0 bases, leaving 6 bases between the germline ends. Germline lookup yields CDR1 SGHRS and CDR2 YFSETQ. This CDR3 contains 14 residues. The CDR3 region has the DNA TGCGCCAGCAGCTTAGCAGACTCTGGAAACACCATATATTTT. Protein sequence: CASSLADSGNTIYF.

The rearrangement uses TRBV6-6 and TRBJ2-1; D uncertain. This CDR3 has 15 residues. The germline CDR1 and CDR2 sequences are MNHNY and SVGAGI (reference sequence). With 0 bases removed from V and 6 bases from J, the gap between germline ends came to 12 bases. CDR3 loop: CASSYSAKSSNEQFF. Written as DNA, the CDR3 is TGTGCCAGCAGTTACTCCGCCAAAAGTAGCAATGAGCAGTTCTTC.

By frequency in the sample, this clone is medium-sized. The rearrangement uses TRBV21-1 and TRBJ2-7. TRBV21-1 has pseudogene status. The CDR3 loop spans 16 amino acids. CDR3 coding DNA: TGTGCCAGCAGCTCGCCCCTGGCCAGGAGCTCCTACGAGCAGTACTTC. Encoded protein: CASSSPLARSSYEQYF.